These T cell receptor beta chains were read from a single sample in a study of a mutant IDH1 vaccine in newly diagnosed glioma. No antigens are known for them. Sequencing used immunoSEQ multiplex PCR; TCRdb keeps in-frame clones, though not all of them. The profile shows about 45,000 clones, 85% to 95% of them singletons. This specimen was PBMCs, taken from a glioma patient whose treatment included an IDH1 peptide vaccine. The receptors originated from a man in his fifties or sixties with glioma. Each CDR3 is given with its conserved first and last residue. Fields, in order: V gene, J gene, CDR3 protein.

>TRBV20-1|TRBJ2-1
CSPDFNEQFF
>TRBV5-5|TRBJ2-7
CASSETTGSSYEQYF
>TRBV7-2|TRBJ2-1
CASSFGLAGAHEQFF
>TRBV11-2|TRBJ1-5
CASSPGGRSNQPQHF
>TRBV4-2|TRBJ2-3
CASSQDRSTDTQYF
>TRBV4-3|TRBJ2-7
CASSQDLAGSYEQYF
>TRBV6-5|TRBJ1-2
CASSTRGQFYGYTF
>TRBV4-3|TRBJ2-1
CASSQVLLRDFEYNEQFF
>TRBV11-2|TRBJ1-5
CASSEDRNQPQHF
>TRBV19|TRBJ2-5
CASLGRQQETQYF
>TRBV19|TRBJ1-1
CASSFRDTLNTEAFF
>TRBV4-3|TRBJ2-4
CASSQGRHQNIQYF
>TRBV2|TRBJ1-5
CASRRQVNQPQHF
>TRBV13|TRBJ1-3
CASSAEREGSGNTIYF
>TRBV7-8|TRBJ1-2
CASSLDTNYGYTF
>TRBV18|TRBJ1-2
CASSPPGPGGGYTF
>TRBV11-2|TRBJ1-6
CASSPNGYGLHF
>TRBV30|TRBJ1-1
CASPGLMNTEAFF
>TRBV27|TRBJ2-7
CASSSGRTYEQYF
>TRBV21-1|TRBJ2-7
CASRQGSPFSRIYEQYF